The entry below describes one T cell receptor (beta chain). There are 14 residues in the CDR3. Trimming at V came to 5 bases and at J to 1 base, leaving 2 bases not matched to a gene. Germline values: CDR1 SGHAT, CDR2 FQNNGV. The data were obtained in a study of T cells after somatic rescue of genetic block. Assay used: immunoSEQ multiplex PCR; TCRdb lists only in-frame clones, some missing. The table includes about 68,000 clones, roughly 92% detected once. The TCR comes from a man aged 35-49 years. Sequences were obtained from peripheral blood mononuclear cells (PBMCs). The J gene is TRBJ2-3, the V gene TRBV11-2, with TRBD1 identical over 8 bases. As DNA, the CDR3 is TGTGCCAGCAGCCCGACAGGGGGCACAGATACGCAGTATTTT. It encodes CASSPTGGTDTQYF.